The present TCR beta chain was sequenced within a study of T cells after somatic rescue of genetic block. The CDR3 runs to 14 residues. The J segment lost 3 bases and the V segment lost 4 bases, leaving 1 base of the junction unmatched. CDR1 is SGHKS, CDR2 YYEKEE, per germline (reference sequence). Libraries were prepared by immunoSEQ multiplex PCR; TCRdb keeps only in-frame clonotypes and omits some of them. The table records about 63,000 clones, about 90% of them present only once. Sequenced: peripheral blood mononuclear cells (PBMCs). The TCR originated in a man in his forties or fifties. J is TRBJ1-4 and V is TRBV5-5, with 9 positions matching TRBD1. CDR3 in amino acids: CASSRDRANEKLFF. CDR3 DNA: TGTGCCAGCAGCCGGGACAGGGCTAATGAAAAACTGTTTTTT.